This T cell receptor beta chain derives from a study of T cell repertoires in cytomegalovirus infection. Whole-study context: Well-studied HLA-B-restricted epitopes and recently identified HLA-C-restricted epitopes of CMV were both used in the study. Both a matching HLA type and CMV infection were indicated by public TCR beta signatures.

Each CDR3 protein is one row after TCRdb ran MiXCR on the reads. In the table there are about a million distinct CDR3 sequences, roughly 30% of which are singletons. Study results and limitations: Cumulative public TCR beta family frequency identified CMV carriers with the relevant HLA. HLA-C-restricted CMV clonotypes gave the most frequent clonotype in two of eight donors.

Germline CDR1 reads WSHSY; CDR2 reads SAAADI. With 2 bases removed from V and 3 bases from J, the gap between germline ends came to 8 bases. CDR3 length: 14 residues. A remark on this clonotype: The antigen remains unidentified.

This rearrangement joins TRBV10-2 to TRBJ2-1, with D hard to call. The starting material was cultured CD8+ T cells from PBMCs, obtained from culture after CMV antigen stimulation. The origin of this receptor is a human donor in good health (CMV status not recorded). Some clones in this sample may be carry-over from other donors' samples. DNA of the CDR3: TGCGCCAGCAGTGAGGTAGCTTTCTACAATGAGCAGTTCTTC. It codes for CASSEVAFYNEQFF.